This T cell receptor (beta chain) was recovered during a study of blood T cell repertoires in COVID-19. Study as a whole: PBMCs, B-cell-depleted T cells, or T cells were the source of the cDNA or gDNA that made up the material.

In germline, CDR1 is LGHDT, CDR2 YNNKEL (reference sequence). V lost 5 bases to trimming and J lost 3 bases; unmatched junction nucleotides: 8. This CDR3 contains 15 residues. The count of this clone is one. As handled by the study authors: Reference gene primer amplification gave estimated nucleated cell counts. The table came from immunoSEQ multiplex PCR; TCRdb's copy has only in-frame clones and leaves some out. That table gives V, J and clone size, and the DNA gave D and trimming. The sample lists under 300,000 clones; about 90% were seen once. Sequenced input: peripheral blood. This chain joins TRBV3-1 (or the pseudogene TRBV3-2) and TRBJ2-3; 7 bases fit TRBD2. The receptor was derived from a man under 40 with COVID-19, enrolled during active disease. The CDR3 DNA reads TGTGCCAGCAGCGTCTCGGGGGGTGGGACAGATACGCAGTATTTT. Translating it yields CASSVSGGGTDTQYF.